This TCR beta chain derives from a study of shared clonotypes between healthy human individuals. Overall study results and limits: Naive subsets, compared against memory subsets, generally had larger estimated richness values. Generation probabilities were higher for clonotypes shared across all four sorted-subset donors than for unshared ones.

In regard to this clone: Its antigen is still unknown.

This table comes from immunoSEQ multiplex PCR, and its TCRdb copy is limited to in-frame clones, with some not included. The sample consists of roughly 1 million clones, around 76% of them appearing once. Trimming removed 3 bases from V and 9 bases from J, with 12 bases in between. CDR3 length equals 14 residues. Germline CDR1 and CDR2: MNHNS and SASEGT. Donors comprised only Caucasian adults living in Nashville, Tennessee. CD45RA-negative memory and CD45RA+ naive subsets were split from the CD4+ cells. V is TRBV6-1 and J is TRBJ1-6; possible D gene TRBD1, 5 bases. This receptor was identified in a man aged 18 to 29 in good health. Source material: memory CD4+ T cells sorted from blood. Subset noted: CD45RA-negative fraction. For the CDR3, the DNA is TGTGCCAGCAGTGATGGTTGGAGGGGTTCACCCCTCCACTTT. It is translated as CASSDGWRGSPLHF.